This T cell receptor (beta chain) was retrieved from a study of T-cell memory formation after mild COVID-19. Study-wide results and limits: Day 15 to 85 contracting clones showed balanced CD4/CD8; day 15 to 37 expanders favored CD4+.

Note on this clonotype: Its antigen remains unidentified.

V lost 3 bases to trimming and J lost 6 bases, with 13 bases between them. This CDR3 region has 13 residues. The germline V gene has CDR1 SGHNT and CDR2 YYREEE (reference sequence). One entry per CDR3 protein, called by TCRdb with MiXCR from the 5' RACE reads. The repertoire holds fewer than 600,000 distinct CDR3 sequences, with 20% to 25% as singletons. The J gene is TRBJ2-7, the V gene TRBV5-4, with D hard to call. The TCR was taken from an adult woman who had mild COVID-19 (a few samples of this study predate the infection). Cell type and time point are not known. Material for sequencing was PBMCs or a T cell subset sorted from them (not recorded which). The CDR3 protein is CASSSVRGGEQYF. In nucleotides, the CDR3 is TGTGCCAGCAGCTCGGTACGCGGCGGCGAGCAGTACTTC.